What follows are 3 T cell receptor beta chains derived from one specimen sequenced in a study of CD8 T cells in Susac syndrome (dated by TCRdb to between 2019 and 2020). Receptors were amplified or captured by the immunoSEQ multiplex PCR assay. RNA was extracted using the RNeasy kit, and about 0.45 to 1 microgram was reverse transcribed with random hexamers. The public reads were reprocessed in TCRdb via fastp at Q25 and MiXCR, keeping in-frame beta chains. One record per CDR3 amino acid sequence lists the most common genes and DNA. For this sample there are about 210,000 distinct CDR3 sequences; 95% appear just once. 0.095% of the sample comes from the top ten. Sequencing was carried out using CD4+ T cells from PBMCs. All receptors derive from a human donor with multiple sclerosis.

The gene calls are TRBV29-1 and TRBJ1-1; perhaps TRBD1 as D (6 bases). Germline V gene data show CDR1 as SQVTM and CDR2 as ANQGSEA. V dropped 5 bases and J dropped 1 base, with 14 bases sitting between them. The CDR3 length is 14 residues. CDR3 protein: CSVQRGFGNTEAFF. As DNA, the CDR3 is TGCAGCGTTCAGAGGGGGTTTGGGAACACTGAAGCTTTCTTT.

CDR3 DNA: TGCGCCAGCAAACTAAACATCATGGGACTAGCGGGAGTACGGGAGACCCAGTACTTC. It translates to CASKLNIMGLAGVRETQYF. V and J are TRBV5-1 and TRBJ2-5; 14 bases agree with TRBD2. The CDR3 length is 19 residues. Looked up from germline, CDR1 is SGHRS and CDR2 is YFSETQ. V lost 6 bases to trimming and J lost 5 bases; unmatched junction nucleotides: 18.

The table lists this clonotype with a count of one. CDR3 DNA sequence: TGTGCCAGCTCACCACTTACTAGCGGGAGCTCCTACGAGCAGTACTTC. Translating it yields CASSPLTSGSSYEQYF. V and J are TRBV18 and TRBJ2-7; 11 bases map to TRBD2. V lost 1 base and J lost 0; bases outside the gene matches: 2. The CDR3 extends over 16 amino acids. Looked up from germline, CDR1 is KGHSH and CDR2 is LQKENI.